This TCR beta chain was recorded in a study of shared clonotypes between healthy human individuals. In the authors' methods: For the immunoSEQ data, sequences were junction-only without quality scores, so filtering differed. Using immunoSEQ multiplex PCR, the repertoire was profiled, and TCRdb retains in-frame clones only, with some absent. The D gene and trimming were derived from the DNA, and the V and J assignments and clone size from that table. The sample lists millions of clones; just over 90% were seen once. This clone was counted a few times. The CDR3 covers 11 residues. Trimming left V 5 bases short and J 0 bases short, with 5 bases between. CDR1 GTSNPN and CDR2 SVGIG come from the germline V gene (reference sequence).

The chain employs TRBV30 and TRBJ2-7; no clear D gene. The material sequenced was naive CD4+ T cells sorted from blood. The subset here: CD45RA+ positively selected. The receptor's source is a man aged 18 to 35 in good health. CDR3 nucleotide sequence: TGTGCCTGGGCAGACTCCTACGAGCAGTACTTC. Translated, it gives CAWADSYEQYF.